Described below is a single T cell receptor (beta chain) sequence and its context. Its specificity is unknown. The CDR3 has 17 residues. The germline V gene encodes CDR1 SGHTA and CDR2 FQGNSA. The V end lost 1 base, the J end lost 0 bases, and 10 bases lay between the germline ends. Cycle 7 day 1, cycle 4 day 1, and baseline were the timepoints at which blood was sampled. These data belong to a study of OX40 agonist ivuxolimab in advanced cancers. Data came from immunoSEQ multiplex PCR; TCRdb stores just in-frame clones and leaves some out. The sample records roughly 75,000 clones, 83% being singletons. Study conclusions and caveats: Individuals who were partial responders at 0.1-3.0 mg/kg had clonal expansion that ranked among the lowest. The study found that CD8+ T cells averaged more expanded clones than CD4+.

This clonotype originated in an adult with an advanced solid tumor such as melanoma, head and neck, liver or kidney cancer. Material: CD4+ or CD8+ T cells sorted from blood, obtained in a trial of the OX40 agonist ivuxolimab. The J gene is TRBJ2-6, the V gene TRBV7-2; a weak D match, TRBD2 (6 bases). Written as DNA, the CDR3 is TGTGCCAGCAGCTTAGGGCAGACTAGCTCTGGGGCCAACGTCCTGACTTTC. This sequence encodes CASSLGQTSSGANVLTF.